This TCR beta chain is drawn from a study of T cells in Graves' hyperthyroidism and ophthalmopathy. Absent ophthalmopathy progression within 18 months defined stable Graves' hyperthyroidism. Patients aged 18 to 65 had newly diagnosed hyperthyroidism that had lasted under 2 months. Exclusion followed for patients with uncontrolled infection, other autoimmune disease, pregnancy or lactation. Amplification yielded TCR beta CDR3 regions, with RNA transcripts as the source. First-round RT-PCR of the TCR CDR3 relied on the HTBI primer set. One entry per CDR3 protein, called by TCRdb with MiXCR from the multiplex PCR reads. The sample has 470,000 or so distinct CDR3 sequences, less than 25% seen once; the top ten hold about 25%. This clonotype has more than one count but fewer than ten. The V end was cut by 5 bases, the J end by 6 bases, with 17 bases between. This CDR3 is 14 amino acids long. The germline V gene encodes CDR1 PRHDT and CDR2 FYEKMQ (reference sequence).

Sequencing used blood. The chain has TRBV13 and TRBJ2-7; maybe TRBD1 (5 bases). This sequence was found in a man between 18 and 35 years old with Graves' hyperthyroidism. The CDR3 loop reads CASSLRIGVSEQYF. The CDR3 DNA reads TGTGCCAGCAGCCTACGCATAGGGGTATCCGAGCAGTACTTC.